The TCR beta chain under discussion was sequenced for a study of blood T cell repertoires in COVID-19. Assay used: immunoSEQ multiplex PCR; TCRdb lists only in-frame clones, some missing. The table includes 150,000 to 200,000 clones, around three quarters detected once. Looked up from germline, CDR1 is SGHTA and CDR2 is FQGNSA. CDR3 length equals 15 residues. V gave up 8 bases and J gave up 0 bases, with 14 bases separating them. The source material was peripheral blood. The clonotype was recovered from a man aged 60 to 75 with active or convalescent COVID-19. V is TRBV7-2 and J is TRBJ2-1; D is possibly TRBD2 (6 bases). CDR3: CASCLGGSSYNEQFF. The DNA for the CDR3 is TGTGCCAGCTGCCTCGGGGGTAGCTCCTACAATGAGCAGTTCTTC.